The table lists the clone carrying this T cell receptor (beta chain) with many counts. The antigen remains unidentified. This specimen comes from a study of regulatory T cells in long-lasting Graves disease. Background on the study: Persistent cases took antithyroid drugs over 5 years and stayed TSH receptor antibody positive.

Time point indicated: persistent/refractory GD, antithyroid drugs over 5 years with positive TRAb. PBMCs were the source of the RNA used for TCR sequencing. CDR1 is SGHTA and CDR2 is FQGNSA in the germline V gene. With 5 bases clipped from V and 5 bases from J, the junction kept 5 bases outside the gene matches. The CDR3 totals 13 residues. Both iRepertoire HTBI primers and Arm-PCR of CDR3 regions were used to build the TCR beta libraries. In TCRdb, the multiplex PCR reads were re-called with MiXCR into one record per CDR3 protein. The sample holds about 470,000 distinct CDR3 sequences, 20% seen once. Study-level findings and limits: Preferential use of TRBV28, TRBJ1-2 and TRBJ2-5 was seen in persistent disease. Owing to a sample size that was small, accuracy may have been reduced. The TCR repertoire of persistent Graves' patients was less diverse than that of newly diagnosed ones.

This clonotype was obtained from a female donor with Graves disease. This specimen consisted of peripheral blood mononuclear cells (PBMCs), obtained when the disease was refractory, from a patient treated with antithyroid drugs. The rearrangement uses TRBV7-2 and TRBJ2-5, with TRBD2 matching over 7 bases. The CDR3 loop reads CASSLGTTETQYF. In DNA form, the CDR3 reads TGTGCCAGCAGCCTAGGGACTACCGAGACCCAGTACTTC.